Listed below are T cell receptor beta chains from one sample, sequenced in a study of human T cells and chemical hapten exposure. TCRdb called the RACE reads again in MiXCR, with one record for every CDR3 protein. Among about 380,000 distinct CDR3 sequences listed, approximately 5.1% were seen once. The material sequenced was whole blood, taken in connection with sensitization to the hapten diphenylcyclopropenone (DPC). The receptors derive from a woman between 45 and 60 years old with alopecia areata. Some clones in this sample may be carry-over from other donors' samples. Both conserved end residues are part of each CDR3. The D gene is left open where the match is weak.

j_call d_call v_call cdr3_aa
TRBJ2-3 TRBD2 TRBV7-2 CASSSPLLAGHTSTDTQYF
TRBJ1-5 . TRBV28 CASVEGMRGNQPQHF
TRBJ1-1 TRBD1 TRBV25-1 CASSAPGTGRVTVEAFF
TRBJ1-3 . TRBV6-1 CASSGRASGNTIYF
TRBJ2-5 . TRBV28 CASSLVGRGGETQYF
TRBJ2-2 TRBD1 TRBV5-1 CASSTGENTGELFF
TRBJ2-2 TRBD2 TRBV2 CASTSSGGATGELFF
TRBJ2-4 . TRBV5-1 CASSLGPQGPIAKNIQYF
TRBJ2-1 . TRBV6-1 CASRGIGYNEQFF
TRBJ1-6 . TRBV18 CASSDMNSPLHF
TRBJ2-1 TRBD2 TRBV6-5 CASSITAGGYNEQFF
TRBJ2-3 . TRBV18 CASSPNVGVSTDTQYF
TRBJ2-3 . TRBV5-1 CASRPDITDTQYF
TRBJ1-5 TRBD1 TRBV27 CASWDRGPQPQHF
TRBJ2-7 TRBD1 TRBV20-1 CSASPGQGYEQYF
TRBJ1-4 . TRBV27 CASRRNRAAGGNEKLFF
TRBJ2-5 . TRBV29-1 CSGGAGTQYF
TRBJ1-4 . TRBV27 CASSLLGQGGEKLFF
TRBJ2-3 TRBD2 TRBV28 CASSLGEGFSTDTQYF
TRBJ1-1 . TRBV18 CASSPPVNTEAFF
TRBJ2-3 TRBD2 TRBV12-3/TRBV12-4 CASRPGLADTQYF
TRBJ2-7 TRBD1 TRBV12-3/TRBV12-4 CASSLGQGGGEQYF
TRBJ1-1 . TRBV12-5 CASGLVHGVNTEAFF
TRBJ1-1 . TRBV6-6 CASSTGSGTEAFF
TRBJ2-1 . TRBV12-3/TRBV12-4 CASSLPPRDEQFF
TRBJ1-1 . TRBV7-2 CASSLMTNTEAFF
TRBJ1-6 . TRBV10-3 CAMRGNGNSRLHF
TRBJ2-5 TRBD1 TRBV6-2/TRBV6-3 CASSSGTGMETQYF
TRBJ1-5 . TRBV12-3/TRBV12-4 CASTLSGNQPQHF
TRBJ2-3 . TRBV3-1 CASSPSKYTQYF
TRBJ1-2 TRBD1 TRBV10-3 CAISESTGQGPLYGYTF
TRBJ1-1 TRBD1 TRBV29-1 CSVGTGPMNTEAFF
TRBJ1-1 . TRBV4-1 CASKKRDQVGAEAFF
TRBJ2-7 TRBD2 TRBV27 CASRPGTSVHEQYF
TRBJ1-4 . TRBV7-6 CASSLDKGKLFF
TRBJ1-2 TRBD1 TRBV5-1 CASSSTGDPNYGYTF
TRBJ1-1 . TRBV5-4 CASSGNRVMNTEAFF
TRBJ1-2 . TRBV28 CASSADWTALYGYTF
TRBJ1-2 TRBD1 TRBV6-4 CASSDPSEDRDEPSNYGYTF
TRBJ1-1 TRBD1 TRBV29-1 CSVGTGNTEAFF
TRBJ2-1 . TRBV7-2 CASSQANYNEQFF
TRBJ1-2 . TRBV4-2 CASSQAGVGDGYTF